These 29 T cell receptor beta chains share one sample of origin, sequenced in a study of early T cells in non-severe SARS-CoV-2 infection. TCRdb reprocessed the 5' RACE reads via MiXCR and lists one record per CDR3 protein. The data contain tens of thousands of distinct CDR3 sequences, 5% of them singletons. The source was whole blood, collected at baseline. The receptor set was obtained from an adult who was a healthcare worker with PCR-confirmed SARS-CoV-2 infection or an uninfected control (not recorded which).

A few counts support this clonotype. V usage is TRBV7-9 and J usage is TRBJ2-5; D is undetermined. Trimming took 5 bases from V and 2 from J, leaving 6 bases between them. The CDR3 is 12 amino acids. Germline CDR1 reads SEHNR; CDR2 reads FQNEAQ (reference sequence). CDR3 nucleotides: TGTGCCAGCAGCCAAAAGCAAGAGACCCAGTACTTC. This codes for CASSQKQETQYF.

This clonotype was recorded many times. The junction differs from germline at one of its ends, possibly a read error. The rearrangement joins TRBV5-1 to TRBJ2-1; D unresolved. The germline gives CDR1 SGHRS, CDR2 YFSETQ. The length of the CDR3 is 14 residues. As DNA, the CDR3 is TGCGCCACCAGCTCCGCGACTGGGAACAATGAGCAGTTCTTC. Translation gives CATSSATGNNEQFF. Variable domain in full (rest from reference TRBV5-1 and TRBJ2-1): KAGVTQTPRYLIKTRGQQVTLSCSPISGHRSVSWYQQTPGQGLQFLFEYFSETQRNKGNFPGRFSGRQFSNSRSEMNVSTLELGDSALYLCATSSATGNNEQFFGPGTRLTVL.

The chain joins TRBV28 to TRBJ2-1, with no clear D. This CDR3 has 12 residues. Germline V gene data show CDR1 as MDHEN and CDR2 as SYDVKM. V was trimmed by 6 bases and J by 6 bases, leaving 9 bases between them. CDR3 sequence reads: CASSQPRNEQFF. In DNA form, the CDR3 reads TGTGCCAGCAGCCAGCCCCGCAATGAGCAGTTCTTC.

This clonotype was seen repeatedly, ten times or more. The chain links TRBV30 to TRBJ1-3; D is possibly TRBD1 (5 bases). This CDR3 is built from 15 residues. Deletions cut 1 base from V and 0 bases from J, with 10 bases between. CDR1 GTSNPN and CDR2 SVGIG come from the germline V gene (reference sequence). CDR3 in amino acids: CAWSAWGSSGNTIYF. The CDR3 DNA reads as TGTGCCTGGAGTGCCTGGGGCAGCTCTGGAAACACCATATATTTT.

This clonotype was seen many times. The chain employs TRBV5-1 and TRBJ2-7; D is unresolved. Trimming removed 0 bases at V and 2 bases at J, with 6 bases between. CDR1 is SGHRS, CDR2 YFSETQ, per germline. The length of the CDR3 is 13 residues. The CDR3 DNA is TGCGCCAGCAGCTTGGTTGCGGCCTACGAGCAGTACTTC. It is translated as CASSLVAAYEQYF. The whole variable domain, remainder taken from reference TRBV5-1 and TRBJ2-7, is KAGVTQTPRYLIKTRGQQVTLSCSPISGHRSVSWYQQTPGQGLQFLFEYFSETQRNKGNFPGRFSGRQFSNSRSEMNVSTLELGDSALYLCASSLVAAYEQYFGPGTRLTVT.

The J gene is TRBJ1-1, the V gene TRBV7-7, with D tentatively TRBD1 (5 bases). The V gene's germline CDR1 is SSHAT and CDR2 FNYEAQ (reference sequence). The V end was cut by 5 bases, the J end by 1 base, with 8 bases between. CDR3 length: 13 amino acids. CDR3 region: CASSADTNTEAFF. The CDR3 DNA reads as TGTGCCAGCAGCGCGGACACGAACACTGAAGCTTTCTTT.

The chain is built from TRBV7-6 and TRBJ2-2; D is unclear. CDR3 length equals 13 residues. Trimming shortened V by 8 bases and J by 6 bases, and 13 bases separated the two germline ends. Germline CDR1 SGHVS, CDR2 FNYEAQ. The chain's CDR3 is CASALRAAGELFF. In nucleotides, the CDR3 is TGTGCCAGCGCGTTGAGAGCCGCCGGGGAGCTGTTTTTT.

The chain joins TRBV7-9 to TRBJ1-1; TRBD1 might be the D (5 bases). CDR1 SEHNR and CDR2 FQNEAQ come from the germline V gene (reference sequence). This CDR3 is built from 16 residues. The germline V and J ends were trimmed by 5 bases and 0 bases, with 16 bases remaining between them. CDR3 region: CASSPSLGAMNTEAFF. The DNA for the CDR3 is TGTGCCAGCAGCCCGTCCCTCGGGGCCATGAACACTGAAGCTTTCTTT.

In its sample, this clonotype was seen many times. Here the CDR3 reads CASRLTSGQETQYF. In DNA form, the CDR3 reads TGTGCCAGCAGACTTACTAGCGGACAAGAGACCCAGTACTTC. The chain uses TRBV6-6 and TRBJ2-5; 8 bases map to TRBD2. The CDR3 runs 14 residues. V lost 6 bases and J lost 2; bases outside the gene matches: 5. Germline V gene data show CDR1 as MNHNY and CDR2 as SVGAGI (reference sequence).

The chain is built from TRBV5-1 and TRBJ1-5; D might be TRBD1 (5 bases). The V and J ends lost 2 bases and 2 bases respectively, with 11 bases between them. The CDR3 has 15 amino acids. CDR1 SGHRS and CDR2 YFSETQ come from the germline V gene. DNA for the CDR3: TGCGCCAGCAGCTTCGGGGGGGACGGCAATCAGCCCCAGCATTTT. Encoded protein: CASSFGGDGNQPQHF.

This clonotype was found a few times. The chain has TRBV5-6 and TRBJ2-3; D tentatively reads TRBD1 or TRBD2 (6 bases each). This CDR3 spans 11 amino acids. Trimming removed 4 bases at V and 11 bases at J, with 11 bases between. Germline CDR1 SGHDT, CDR2 YYEEEE. Here the CDR3 DNA reads TGTGCCAGCAGCAGACAGGAGGGGCAGTATTTT. Encoded protein: CASSRQEGQYF.

The chain recombines TRBV7-2 with TRBJ2-3, with a weak D call TRBD2 (6 bases). This CDR3 has 13 amino acids. V was cut by 10 bases and J by 0 bases, with 11 bases left in between. Per germline, CDR1 SGHTA and CDR2 FQGNSA. DNA for the CDR3: TGTGCCATGGGCCGGGGGAGCACAGATACGCAGTATTTT. It specifies CAMGRGSTDTQYF.

This clonotype was counted many times. The rearrangement links TRBV28 to TRBJ1-4; tentatively, D is TRBD1 (5 bases). V was cut by 6 bases and J by 9 bases, with 26 bases left in between. Germline V lookup: CDR1 MDHEN, CDR2 SYDVKM. This CDR3 has 17 amino acids. CDR3 DNA: TGTGCCAGCAGCCTTTACAGCGGGCTTCAACGGGGGAAAAAACTGTTTTTT. This sequence encodes CASSLYSGLQRGKKLFF.

The chain has TRBV29-1 and TRBJ1-1, with TRBD1 matching 8 bases. Per germline, CDR1 SQVTM and CDR2 ANQGSEA. The CDR3 has 13 amino acids. V lost 6 bases and J lost 4; bases outside the gene matches: 7. CDR3: CSVSDRVGTEAFF. The CDR3 bases are TGCAGCGTGTCGGACAGGGTGGGCACTGAAGCTTTCTTT. Full variable domain (missing parts from reference TRBV29-1 and TRBJ1-1): SAVISQKPSRDICQRGTSLTIQCQVDSQVTMMFWYRQQPGQSLTLIATANQGSEATYESGFVIDKFPISRPNLTFSTLTVSNMSPEDSSIYLCSVSDRVGTEAFFGQGTRLTVV.

This clonotype was counted at least ten times. The V call is TRBV19, the J call TRBJ2-1; 9 bases map to TRBD2. The CDR3 totals 13 residues. Germline values: CDR1 LNHDA, CDR2 SQIVND (reference sequence). V lost 5 bases to trimming and J lost 9 bases; unmatched junction nucleotides: 5. The CDR3 sequence is CASSPGLASEQFF. The CDR3, as DNA: TGTGCCAGTAGTCCCGGACTAGCGAGTGAGCAGTTCTTC.

This clonotype occurred a few times. This rearrangement joins TRBV30 to TRBJ2-3, with 10 bases lining up with TRBD2. The CDR3 has 15 amino acids. V shed 1 base, J shed 4 bases, and the junction held 5 bases outside the gene matches. Germline V gives CDR1 GTSNPN, CDR2 SVGIG (reference sequence). The CDR3 coding sequence is TGTGCCTGGAGTGAAGCTAGCGGGAGCCCAGATACGCAGTATTTT. It translates to CAWSEASGSPDTQYF.

This clonotype was counted many times. This sequence joins TRBV27 and TRBJ1-4; the D is unclear. This CDR3 has 13 residues. V gave up 3 bases and J gave up 8 bases, with 10 bases separating them. Germline lookup yields CDR1 MNHEY and CDR2 SMNVEV (reference sequence). CDR3 in amino acids: CASSLFDGEKLFF. The CDR3, as DNA: TGTGCCAGCAGTTTGTTCGACGGAGAAAAACTGTTTTTT.

This clonotype was seen at least ten times. J is TRBJ2-1 and V is TRBV7-9; possible D gene TRBD1, 5 bases. The V gene's germline CDR1 is SEHNR and CDR2 FQNEAQ (reference sequence). The V end was cut by 2 bases, the J end by 1 base, with 12 bases between. This CDR3 contains 16 residues. The CDR3 sequence: CASSLLVGASYNEQFF. In nucleotides, the CDR3 is TGTGCCAGCAGCTTATTGGTAGGGGCGTCCTACAATGAGCAGTTCTTC.

This clonotype was found many times. The chain uses TRBV30 and TRBJ2-7; 16 positions match TRBD2. Germline loops: CDR1 GTSNPN, CDR2 SVGIG (reference sequence). This CDR3 is 16 amino acids long. V lost 3 bases, J lost 3 bases, and 5 bases stayed unmatched. For the CDR3, the DNA is TGTGCCTGGAGCCGGGGACTAGCGGGAGGGCGCTACGAGCAGTACTTC. Translation gives CAWSRGLAGGRYEQYF.

At least ten counts were recorded for this clonotype. V gene TRBV7-9 combines with J gene TRBJ2-5, with 9 bases identical to TRBD2. Germline-derived CDR1 and CDR2 are SEHNR and FQNEAQ (reference sequence). Trimming removed 5 bases from V and 2 bases from J; junction bases left unmatched: 15. The CDR3 contains 18 residues. The CDR3 here is CASSLPTFASGIQETQYF. As DNA, the CDR3 is TGTGCCAGCAGCCTCCCCACCTTTGCTAGCGGGATTCAAGAGACCCAGTACTTC.

The genes are TRBV5-1 and TRBJ2-3; 12 bases fit TRBD2. CDR1 and CDR2 (germline): SGHRS, YFSETQ. V shed 1 base and J 5 bases; nucleotides not matched to a gene: 5. The CDR3 spans 16 residues. CDR3 bases: TGCGCCAGCAGCTTGCGGCTACTAGCGGGAGGAGATACGCAGTATTTT. It encodes CASSLRLLAGGDTQYF.

In this sample, this clonotype turned up many times. J is TRBJ1-2 and V is TRBV20-1, with D possibly TRBD1 on 5 matching bases. CDR1 is DFQATT, CDR2 SNEGSKA, per germline (reference sequence). The CDR3 runs 12 residues. V lost 5 bases, J lost 4 bases, and 11 bases lay in between. The CDR3 DNA reads TGCAGTGCTGCTCTCACAGGCTATGGCTACACCTTC. Protein product: CSAALTGYGYTF.

This clonotype appeared many times. This chain uses TRBV4-2 with TRBJ1-5; 8 bases fit TRBD1. V lost 4 bases to trimming and J lost 7 bases; unmatched junction nucleotides: 6. CDR1 is LGHNA, CDR2 YNFKEQ, per germline. This CDR3 spans 14 amino acids. CDR3 in DNA: TGTGCCAGCAGCCGAGGACAGGGCGGGCAGCCCCAGCATTTT. Residues: CASSRGQGGQPQHF.

V is TRBV7-9 and J is TRBJ1-2; D not resolved. Trimming pared 4 bases from V and 8 bases from J, leaving 11 bases between. The CDR3 has 12 residues. The germline CDR1 and CDR2 sequences are SEHNR and FQNEAQ (reference sequence). The DNA of the CDR3 is TGTGCCAGCAGCTCGCTCCGAGGCGGCTACACCTTC. It codes for CASSSLRGGYTF.

This clonotype has at least ten counts. This chain links TRBV12-3 or TRBV12-4 with TRBJ1-2; a weak D match, TRBD1 (6 bases). V was shortened by 3 bases and J by 2 bases, with 10 bases between the two germline ends. This CDR3 comprises 14 residues. Here the CDR3 reads CASSFRGGNYGYTF. CDR3 nucleotide sequence: TGTGCCAGCAGTTTCAGGGGAGGGAACTATGGCTACACCTTC.

This chain uses TRBV18 with TRBJ1-4, with TRBD1 identical over 8 bases. V dropped 3 bases and J dropped 4; count of bases not matched to a gene: 4. Germline values: CDR1 KGHSH, CDR2 LQKENI. The CDR3 is 15 residues long. The DNA for the CDR3 is TGTGCCAGCTCACCCCGGACAGGGTATAATGAAAAACTGTTTTTT. It encodes CASSPRTGYNEKLFF.

In its sample, this clonotype was seen many times. The chain links TRBV12-3 or TRBV12-4 to TRBJ2-3, with TRBD2 as a possible D gene (6 bases). V was cut by 3 bases and J by 2 bases, with 12 bases left in between. CDR3 size: 15 residues. CDR3 bases: TGTGCCAGCAGTTTGGGGAGGCGGAACACAGATACGCAGTATTTT. It codes for CASSLGRRNTDTQYF.

This clonotype was found many times. The chain joins TRBV18 to TRBJ1-4; a possible D gene is TRBD1 (5 bases). V was trimmed by 6 bases and J by 3 bases, leaving 11 bases between them. Germline V lookup: CDR1 KGHSH, CDR2 LQKENI. The CDR3 loop spans 14 amino acids. CDR3 region: CASSQKGSNEKLFF. CDR3 coding DNA: TGTGCCAGCTCCCAAAAGGGGTCTAATGAAAAACTGTTTTTT.

Ten or more counts support this clonotype. V and J are TRBV7-3 and TRBJ2-2; 7 positions match TRBD2. Losses at the gene ends were 2 bases for V and 1 base for J; bases not matched to a gene: 4. CDR3 length: 16 residues. The germline V gene encodes CDR1 SGHTA and CDR2 FQGTGA. CDR3: CASSLRPSGNTGELFF. Written as DNA, the CDR3 is TGTGCCAGCAGCTTACGTCCTAGCGGGAACACCGGGGAGCTGTTTTTT.